These T cell receptor beta chains were read from a single sample in a study of cytotoxic CD8 clonotypes in ibrutinib-treated CLL. TCRdb's copy holds only in-frame clones and misses some; the assay was immunoSEQ multiplex PCR. The sample holds 35,000 to 45,000 clones, roughly 45% seen once. The source was PBMCs, collected before ibrutinib treatment. These receptors all stem from a human donor with chronic lymphocytic leukemia. Each CDR3 is given with its conserved first and last residue. The D gene is left open where the match is weak. Size tells how often a clone was seen (once, few, many) or the class of an expanded clone, and some rows leave it out.

D gene: .; clone size: many; V gene: TRBV27; J gene: TRBJ1-4; CDR3 DNA: TGTGCCAGCAGTTTAAGGCCGGGGACCCCCGTGGAAGTGTTTTTT; CDR3 protein: CASSLRPGTPVEVFF
D gene: .; clone size: few; V gene: TRBV9; J gene: TRBJ1-3; CDR3 DNA: TGTGCCAGCAGCCTCACGGGGGGCTCTGGAAACACCATATATTTT; CDR3 protein: CASSLTGGSGNTIYF
D gene: .; clone size: .; V gene: TRBV28; J gene: TRBJ1-3; CDR3 DNA: TGTGCCAGCACCCAAGTACGCAGCAGTTCTGGAAACACCATATATTTT; CDR3 protein: CASTQVRSSSGNTIYF
D gene: .; clone size: few; V gene: TRBV5-4; J gene: TRBJ2-5; CDR3 DNA: TGTGCCAGCAGCTCAGGGTCGTCGTCGGAGACCCAGTACTTC; CDR3 protein: CASSSGSSSETQYF
D gene: .; clone size: .; V gene: TRBV4-1; J gene: TRBJ2-3; CDR3 DNA: TGCGCCAGCAGCCGCCTTGGGCAGGGCGGAGATACGCAGTATTTT; CDR3 protein: CASSRLGQGGDTQYF
D gene: .; clone size: .; V gene: TRBV11-1; J gene: TRBJ1-5; CDR3 DNA: TGTGCCAGCCCCGAAGACACACCTAATCAGCCCCAGCATTTT; CDR3 protein: CASPEDTPNQPQHF
D gene: TRBD1; clone size: few; V gene: TRBV5-1; J gene: TRBJ2-1; CDR3 DNA: TGCGCCAGCACCCAACCGGGACAGGTCGAGGGTGAGCAGTTCTTC; CDR3 protein: CASTQPGQVEGEQFF
D gene: .; clone size: .; V gene: TRBV6-6; J gene: TRBJ2-7; CDR3 DNA: TGTGCCAGTACTCGTGGGGCCAGGTTCTACGAGCAGTACTTC; CDR3 protein: CASTRGARFYEQYF
D gene: .; clone size: few; V gene: TRBV6-5; J gene: TRBJ1-1; CDR3 DNA: TGTGCCAGCAGTTACCCCTCGGGTCGGGCTTTCTTT; CDR3 protein: CASSYPSGRAFF
D gene: .; clone size: .; V gene: TRBV5-1; J gene: TRBJ2-2; CDR3 DNA: TGCGCCAGCAGCTTGGAGGGGCCCACCGGGGAGCTGTTTTTT; CDR3 protein: CASSLEGPTGELFF
D gene: .; clone size: few; V gene: TRBV5-8; J gene: TRBJ1-6; CDR3 DNA: TGTGCCAGCAGCTTGGCCGGGAGCTCCTATAATTCACCCCTCCACTTT; CDR3 protein: CASSLAGSSYNSPLHF
D gene: TRBD1; clone size: .; V gene: TRBV5-1; J gene: TRBJ1-2; CDR3 DNA: TGCGCCAGCAGCTTGGAGGGACAGTTCTATGGCTACACCTTC; CDR3 protein: CASSLEGQFYGYTF
D gene: .; clone size: medium-sized; V gene: TRBV6-5; J gene: TRBJ2-7; CDR3 DNA: TGTGCCAGCAGCGACGGGGTGGACGAGCAGTACTTC; CDR3 protein: CASSDGVDEQYF
D gene: TRBD1; clone size: few; V gene: TRBV27; J gene: TRBJ1-6; CDR3 DNA: TGTGCCAGCAGTTGGGGGACAGGCAAAAATTCACCCCTCCACTTT; CDR3 protein: CASSWGTGKNSPLHF
D gene: TRBD1; clone size: few; V gene: TRBV5-8; J gene: TRBJ2-7; CDR3 DNA: TGTGCCAGCAGCTCACAGGGGGGACACTACGAGCAGTACTTC; CDR3 protein: CASSSQGGHYEQYF
D gene: .; clone size: few; V gene: TRBV23-1; J gene: TRBJ2-7; CDR3 DNA: TGCGCCAGCAGCGGTTTATGCGAGCAGTACTTC; CDR3 protein: CASSGLCEQYF
D gene: .; clone size: .; V gene: TRBV6-1; J gene: TRBJ1-5; CDR3 DNA: TGTGCCAGCAGTGCGTTCATTAGCGACAATCAGCCCCAGCATTTT; CDR3 protein: CASSAFISDNQPQHF
D gene: .; clone size: .; V gene: TRBV5-8; J gene: TRBJ2-1; CDR3 DNA: TGTGCCAGCAGCTTGGGGGGCCCTTCCTACAATGAGCAGTTCTTC; CDR3 protein: CASSLGGPSYNEQFF
D gene: .; clone size: .; V gene: TRBV2; J gene: TRBJ2-1; CDR3 DNA: TGTGCCAGCAGAGCGGGACAAAAAGCCTACAATGAGCAGTTCTTC; CDR3 protein: CASRAGQKAYNEQFF
D gene: .; clone size: .; V gene: TRBV27; J gene: TRBJ2-7; CDR3 DNA: TGTGCCAGCAGTTTGTTACAGGCCCGCAGCTCCTACGAGCAGTACTTC; CDR3 protein: CASSLLQARSSYEQYF
D gene: .; clone size: few; V gene: TRBV2; J gene: TRBJ2-3; CDR3 DNA: TGTGCCAGCACGGCCTGGCCCCCCCGCGATACGCAGTATTTT; CDR3 protein: CASTAWPPRDTQYF
D gene: .; clone size: .; V gene: TRBV7-2; J gene: TRBJ1-1; CDR3 DNA: TGTGCCAGCAGCTTTGGAGGGGGCACTGAAGCTTTCTTT; CDR3 protein: CASSFGGGTEAFF